What follows is one T cell receptor (beta chain) and its context. All donors were healthy HIV-negative adults lacking recent acute infections or vaccinations. The donors, all of them Caucasian adults, lived in Nashville, Tennessee. The study separated CD4+ cells into CD45RA+ naive and CD45RA-negative memory subsets. The data are from a study of shared clonotypes between healthy human individuals. Study context: Plates per donor: three CD4 naive, three CD4 memory, two CD8 naive, one CD8 memory.

Sequencing was performed with immunoSEQ multiplex PCR; in TCRdb, only in-frame clones are kept and a portion is missing. This table has roughly 640,000 clones, more than 95% appearing once. The CDR3 length is 13 residues. V trimming: 6 bases; J trimming: 4 bases; junction bases outside the gene matches: 5. Germline V gene data show CDR1 as MNHEY and CDR2 as SVGAGI. The chain is built from TRBV6-5 and TRBJ1-2, with 7 bases identical to TRBD1. Material for sequencing was naive CD4+ T cells sorted from blood. Described subset: CD45RA+ positively selected. The sequence was obtained from a woman aged 25 to 45 in good health. For the CDR3, the DNA is TGTGCCAGCAGCGCGGACAGGCCCTATGGCTACACCTTC. Its protein is CASSADRPYGYTF.